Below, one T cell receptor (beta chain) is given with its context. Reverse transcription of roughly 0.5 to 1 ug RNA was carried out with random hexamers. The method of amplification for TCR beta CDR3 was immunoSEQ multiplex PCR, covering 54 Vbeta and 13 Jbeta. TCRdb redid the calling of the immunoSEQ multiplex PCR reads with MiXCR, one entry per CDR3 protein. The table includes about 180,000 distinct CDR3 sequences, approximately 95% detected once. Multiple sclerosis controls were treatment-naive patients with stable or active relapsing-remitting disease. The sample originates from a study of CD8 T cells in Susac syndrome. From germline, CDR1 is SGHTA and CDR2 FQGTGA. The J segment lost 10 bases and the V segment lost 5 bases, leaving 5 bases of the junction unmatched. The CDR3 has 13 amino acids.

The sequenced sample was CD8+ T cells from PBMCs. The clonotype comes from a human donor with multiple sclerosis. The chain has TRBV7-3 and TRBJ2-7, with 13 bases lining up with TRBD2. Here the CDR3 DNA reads TGTGCCAGCAGCCACGGACTAGCGGGGGATCAGTACTTC. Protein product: CASSHGLAGDQYF.